The sequence of this TCR beta chain was determined in a study of T cell clonotyping in hematopoietic cell transplantation. General study findings and limits: Broader posttransplant TCR repertoire diversity was predicted by graft donor and pretransplant recipient Inverse Simpson Index values. Recipient TCR diversity dropped after transplant; expanded clonotypes rose from day 30 to 180.

Sequenced by immunoSEQ multiplex PCR; TCRdb stores in-frame clones only, minus some. The sample holds about 12,000 clones; approximately 83% are singletons and the top ten take less than 7%. Comments on this clone: Its antigen is currently unknown.

This sequence originates from a female patient aged 35 to 55 who had an allogeneic stem cell transplant from a related donor, so T cells may come from the graft donor. Some clones in this sample may be carry-over from other donors' samples. The source material was PBMCs, sampled 100 days after allogeneic stem cell transplant.

CDR3 region: CAWSVNSIRWGYTF. The CDR3 DNA reads TGTGCCTGGAGCGTAAATTCCATTCGGTGGGGCTACACCTTC. This chain joins TRBV30 and TRBJ1-2; D unresolved. The CDR3 covers 14 residues. Germline V gives CDR1 GTSNPN, CDR2 SVGIG (reference sequence). Trimming stripped 3 bases from V and 8 bases from J, with 19 bases between.